This T cell receptor beta chain was identified during a study of blood T cell repertoires in COVID-19. Looking at the study overall: For recovered donors of Cohort 3, there were two negative PCRs, clearance, or symptom resolution. Sources were T cells, B-cell-depleted T cells, or PBMCs; the material itself was cDNA or gDNA.

CDR1 is MNHEY, CDR2 SVGAGI, per germline. The CDR3 totals 14 residues. Trimming pared 6 bases from V and 6 bases from J, leaving 18 bases between. Method: immunoSEQ multiplex PCR; TCRdb's copy keeps in-frame clones and lacks some. The sample consists of about 210,000 clones, over 75% of them appearing once. Living in 24 US areas, the participants were between 18 and 89 years of age. Participants had their cohort set by participant-reported clinical history. This rearrangement joins TRBV6-5 to TRBJ2-7, with a tentative D call TRBD2 (7 bases). Material: PBMCs or T cells enriched from blood (not recorded which). The TCR comes from a man aged 25-45 years in a cohort exposed to, infected with or recovered from COVID-19 (not recorded which). DNA for the CDR3: TGTGCCAGCAGCTGGGGGGGGCCCCTAGTCGAGCAGTACTTC. Protein sequence: CASSWGGPLVEQYF.